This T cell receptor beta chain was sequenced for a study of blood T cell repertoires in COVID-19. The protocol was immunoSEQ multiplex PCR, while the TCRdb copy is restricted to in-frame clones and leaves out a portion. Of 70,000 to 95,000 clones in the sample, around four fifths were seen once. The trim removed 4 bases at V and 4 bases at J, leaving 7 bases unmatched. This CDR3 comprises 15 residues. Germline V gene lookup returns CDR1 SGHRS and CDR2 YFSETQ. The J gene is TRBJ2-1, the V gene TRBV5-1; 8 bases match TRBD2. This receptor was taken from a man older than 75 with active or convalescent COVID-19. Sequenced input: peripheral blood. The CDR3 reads CASSLQRGKYNEQFF. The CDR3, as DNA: TGCGCCAGCAGCCTACAGCGGGGGAAATACAATGAGCAGTTCTTC.